This entry lists 8 T cell receptor beta chains sequenced from one sample in a study of T cell responses to AZD1222 COVID-19 vaccine. The table came from immunoSEQ multiplex PCR; TCRdb's copy has only in-frame clones and leaves some out. In the table there are some 150,000 clones, 65% to 90% of which are singletons. The starting material was peripheral blood, obtained 28 days after the second dose of the MenACWY control vaccine. Every receptor here comes from an adult who received the MenACWY meningococcal vaccine as a control.

This clone came up once. This rearrangement joins TRBV24-1 to TRBJ2-2, with TRBD1 matching over 8 bases. V dropped 12 bases and J dropped 7; count of bases not matched to a gene: 9. Germline V CDR1 and CDR2: KGHDR, SFDVKD. The CDR3 loop spans 13 amino acids. The CDR3 here is CASRQGQGGELFF. DNA of the CDR3: TGTGCCTCCCGACAGGGGCAGGGCGGGGAGCTGTTTTTT.

The rearrangement links TRBV19 to TRBJ2-1, with 8 bases that match TRBD2. The CDR3 sequence is 17 residues long. The J segment lost 4 bases and the V segment lost 1 base, leaving 9 bases of the junction unmatched. Germline V gene data show CDR1 as LNHDA and CDR2 as SQIVND (reference sequence). CDR3 sequence (DNA): TGTGCCAGTAGTATAGGAAGCGGGAGCTATTTATACAATGAGCAGTTCTTC. Translated: CASSIGSGSYLYNEQFF.

The J gene is TRBJ1-1, the V gene TRBV5-4; tentative D call: TRBD1 (5 bases). The germline CDR1 and CDR2 sequences are SGHNT and YYREEE (reference sequence). The CDR3 runs 14 residues. V lost 4 bases, J lost 3 bases, and 13 bases lay in between. CDR3 amino acids: CASSTRVDDTEAFF. The CDR3 region has the DNA TGTGCCAGCAGCACCAGGGTCGACGACACTGAAGCTTTCTTT. Filled out from reference TRBV5-4 and TRBJ1-1, the complete variable domain reads ETGVTQSPTHLIKTRGQQVTLRCSSQSGHNTVSWYQQALGQGPQFIFQYYREEENGRGNFPPRFSGLQFPNYSSELNVNALELDDSALYLCASSTRVDDTEAFFGQGTRLTVV.

V gene TRBV7-3 combines with J gene TRBJ2-7; the D gene is possibly TRBD1 (5 bases). Germline V gene data show CDR1 as SGHTA and CDR2 as FQGTGA. Between the trimmed V and J ends, which lost 5 bases and 0 bases, there was a span of 14 bases. The CDR3 spans 15 residues. CDR3 DNA sequence: TGTGCCAGCAGCGTGCCCAGGGTAAGCTCCTACGAGCAGTACTTC. Amino acids: CASSVPRVSSYEQYF.

This chain uses TRBV6-5 with TRBJ2-7; D is perhaps TRBD2 (6 bases). This CDR3 has 14 residues. In germline, CDR1 is MNHEY, CDR2 SVGAGI. V shed 6 bases and J shed 0 bases, with 12 bases lying between them. In DNA form, the CDR3 reads TGTGCCAGCAGGCGGGACGGGGGCTCCTACGAGCAGTACGTC. It encodes CASRRDGGSYEQYV.

CDR3 DNA sequence: TGTGCCAGCAGCCCACACTTACAGGGGGCGGTAGGCTACACCTTC. Translated: CASSPHLQGAVGYTF. The chain recombines TRBV5-7 with TRBJ1-2; 9 nucleotides align to TRBD1. TRBV5-7 is filed as an ORF, its function uncertain. The CDR3 loop spans 15 amino acids. Trimming at V came to 4 bases and at J to 8 bases, leaving 12 bases not matched to a gene.

The V gene is TRBV2, the J gene TRBJ2-1, with TRBD2 matching over 10 bases. The CDR3 extends over 14 amino acids. The germline CDR1 and CDR2 sequences are SNHLY and FYNNEI. Unmatched junction bases numbered 1, after V lost 4 bases and J lost 4 bases. CDR3 sequence (DNA): TGTGCCAGCAGTGGTAGCGGGGGGTACAATGAGCAGTTCTTC. It specifies CASSGSGGYNEQFF.

V gene TRBV5-1 combines with J gene TRBJ1-1, with TRBD1 matching 10 bases. Germline CDR1 is SGHRS and CDR2 is YFSETQ. The CDR3 extends over 16 amino acids. The J segment lost 4 bases and the V segment lost 4 bases, leaving 10 bases of the junction unmatched. The CDR3 region is CASSEMTGGGFTEAFF. CDR3 nucleotides: TGCGCCAGCAGCGAAATGACAGGGGGCGGGTTCACTGAAGCTTTCTTT. Full variable domain (missing parts from reference TRBV5-1 and TRBJ1-1): KAGVTQTPRYLIKTRGQQVTLSCSPISGHRSVSWYQQTPGQGLQFLFEYFSETQRNKGNFPGRFSGRQFSNSRSEMNVSTLELGDSALYLCASSEMTGGGFTEAFFGQGTRLTVV.